Sequencing of this T cell receptor (beta chain) was carried out in a study of blood T cell dynamics during melanoma immunotherapy. Measured with immunoSEQ multiplex PCR; TCRdb has only the in-frame clones, and not every one. Among approximately 7,000 clones listed, less than 85% were seen once. The time point is: pre-treatment baseline. The germline gives CDR1 SGHTA, CDR2 FQGNSA. The CDR3 totals 13 residues. V was pared by 2 bases and J by 4 bases, with 5 bases between. The V and J genes are TRBV7-2 and TRBJ2-2; D is unresolved. The material sequenced was blood, taken from a patient treated with checkpoint blockade. This receptor was obtained from a human donor with melanoma. The CDR3 spells CASSLFSTGELFF. CDR3 sequence (DNA): TGTGCCAGCAGCTTATTCAGCACCGGGGAGCTGTTTTTT.